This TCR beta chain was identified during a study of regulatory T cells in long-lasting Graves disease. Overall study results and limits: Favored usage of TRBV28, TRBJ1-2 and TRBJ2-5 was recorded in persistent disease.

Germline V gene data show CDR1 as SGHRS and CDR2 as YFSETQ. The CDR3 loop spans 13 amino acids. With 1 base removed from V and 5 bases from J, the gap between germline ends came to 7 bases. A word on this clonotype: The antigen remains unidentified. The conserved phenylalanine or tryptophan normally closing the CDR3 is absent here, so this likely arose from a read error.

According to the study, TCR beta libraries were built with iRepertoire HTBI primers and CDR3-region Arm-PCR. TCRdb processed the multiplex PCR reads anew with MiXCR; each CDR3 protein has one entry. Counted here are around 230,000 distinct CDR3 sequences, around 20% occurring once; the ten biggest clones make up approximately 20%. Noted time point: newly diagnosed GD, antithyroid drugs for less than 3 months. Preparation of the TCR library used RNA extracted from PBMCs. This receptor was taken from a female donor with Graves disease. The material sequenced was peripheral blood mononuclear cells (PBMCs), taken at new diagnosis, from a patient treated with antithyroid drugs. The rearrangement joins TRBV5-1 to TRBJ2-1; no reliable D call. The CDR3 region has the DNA TGCGCCAGCAGCTTGTCGACCCACAATGAGCAGTTCCTC. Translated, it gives CASSLSTHNEQFL.